This passage covers 28 T cell receptor beta chains from one sample sequenced in a study of blood T cells in healthy people across ages. Primed by a sample-barcoded 5' primer and a J-beta primer mix, a second PCR proceeded for about 7 to 11 cycles. Using its own MiXCR run on the 5' RACE reads, TCRdb lists one record per CDR3 protein. The sample records 1,300,000 or so distinct CDR3 sequences, approximately 59% being singletons. Specimen: blood. All receptors come from a young man in good health.

The chain employs TRBV4-2 and TRBJ2-1; TRBD2 matches 13 bases. The germline CDR1 and CDR2 sequences are LGHNA and YNFKEQ. This CDR3 has 16 amino acids. Trimming took 4 bases from V and 11 from J; bases not matched to a gene: 11. As DNA, the CDR3 is TGTGCCAGCAGCCTCCAGACTAGCGGGGGGCGGTGGCAGCAGTTCTTC. Amino acid sequence: CASSLQTSGGRWQQFF.

This clonotype appeared a few times. The V and J genes are TRBV27 and TRBJ2-3; D perhaps matches TRBD2 (6 bases). The germline V and J ends were trimmed by 7 bases and 4 bases, with 18 bases remaining between them. The CDR3 runs to 15 residues. Germline V gives CDR1 MNHEY, CDR2 SMNVEV (reference sequence). This CDR3 is CASKTQRLGSDTQYF. CDR3 nucleotides: TGTGCCAGCAAAACCCAAAGACTAGGCTCAGATACGCAGTATTTT.

The CDR3 DNA sequence: TGTGCCAGCAAGTCAGGGGGCAATGGCTACACCTTC. Translating it yields CASKSGGNGYTF. J is TRBJ1-2 and V is TRBV2; the match to TRBD1 covers 8 bases. The V and J ends lost 7 bases and 6 bases, in that order; junction bases with no gene match: 4. The CDR3 extends over 12 amino acids. Germline V gives CDR1 SNHLY, CDR2 FYNNEI.

The gene calls are TRBV20-1 and TRBJ2-2, with D perhaps matching TRBD2 (5 bases). Germline-derived CDR1 and CDR2 are DFQATT and SNEGSKA (reference sequence). V was pared by 4 bases and J by 7 bases, with 10 bases between. The CDR3 spans 12 residues. CDR3 bases: TGCAGTGCTACGCCGGGGATCGGGGAGCTGTTTTTT. Protein product: CSATPGIGELFF.

The rearrangement links TRBV14 to TRBJ2-1; D not resolved. CDR3 length: 14 amino acids. Germline V CDR1 and CDR2: SGHDN, FVKESK. With 0 bases removed from V and 12 bases from J, the gap between germline ends came to 15 bases. For the CDR3, the DNA is TGTGCCAGCAGCCAAGACCCGGCGGCTGCCCGGCAGTTCTTC. Translation: CASSQDPAAARQFF.

To note about this clonotype: At one end the junction does not follow the germline gene, possibly because of a read error. The V call is TRBV10-3, the J call TRBJ2-1; 10 nucleotides agree with TRBD2. The length of the CDR3 is 19 residues. Germline CDR1 is ENHRY and CDR2 is SYGVKD. The CDR3, as DNA: TGTGCCATCAGTGAGTCGGGTTTAAGCGGGAGGGCCCGCTACGATGAGCAGTTCTTC. This codes for CAISESGLSGRARYDEQFF.

The rearrangement uses TRBV27 and TRBJ2-3; possibly TRBD1 for D (5 bases). The length of the CDR3 is 11 residues. V lost 9 bases and J 6 bases, leaving 10 bases between the germline ends. Germline V CDR1 and CDR2: MNHEY, SMNVEV (reference sequence). Here the CDR3 DNA reads TGTGCCAGTAGGACATCCGATACGCAGTATTTT. Residues: CASRTSDTQYF.

The chain joins TRBV7-2 to TRBJ1-6, with D perhaps TRBD1 (5 bases). In germline, CDR1 is SGHTA, CDR2 FQGNSA. The ends were cut back, 1 base at V and 8 bases at J, with 12 bases in the middle. The CDR3 runs to 15 residues. Here the CDR3 reads CASSLEAGRDSPLHF. The CDR3 DNA follows: TGTGCCAGCAGCTTAGAGGCAGGGCGAGATTCACCCCTCCACTTT.

Only a few counts were recorded for this clonotype. The chain couples TRBV12-3 or TRBV12-4 to TRBJ2-7; unclear D gene. Trimming stripped 5 bases from V and 0 bases from J, with 11 bases between. CDR3 length equals 14 residues. This CDR3 reads CASSPHGSSYEQYF. The CDR3 region has the DNA TGTGCCAGCAGTCCCCACGGGTCCTCCTACGAGCAGTACTTC.

This clonotype was seen only a few times. This chain connects TRBV15 to TRBJ2-2, with a weak D call TRBD1 (6 bases). Germline assignment: CDR1 LNHNV and CDR2 YYDKDF (reference sequence). The CDR3 is 18 amino acids. The ends were cut back, 0 bases at V and 0 bases at J, with 14 bases in the middle. The chain's CDR3 is CATSRDILGQTNTGELFF. The DNA for the CDR3 is TGTGCCACCAGCAGAGATATATTGGGACAAACGAACACCGGGGAGCTGTTTTTT. The whole variable domain, filled in from reference TRBV15 and TRBJ2-2, reads DAMVIQNPRYQVTQFGKPVTLSCSQTLNHNVMYWYQQKSSQAPKLLFHYYDKDFNNEADTPDNFQSRRPNTSFCFLDIRSPGLGDTAMYLCATSRDILGQTNTGELFFGEGSRLTVL.

V and J are TRBV6-2 or TRBV6-3 and TRBJ2-7; D remains unclear. The CDR3 loop spans 13 amino acids. V lost 7 bases and J lost 0, with 10 bases in between. Germline CDR1 MNHEY, CDR2 SVGEGT. CDR3 amino acids: CASTEVNSYEQYF. In DNA, the CDR3 is TGTGCCAGCACCGAGGTGAACTCCTACGAGCAGTACTTC.

This clonotype came up once. The chain employs TRBV14 and TRBJ1-1; D is ambiguous. V lost 0 bases and J 4 bases, leaving 15 bases between the germline ends. The germline CDR1 and CDR2 sequences are SGHDN and FVKESK. This CDR3 region has 16 residues. CDR3 region: CASSQEKALWGTEAFF. In DNA, the CDR3 is TGTGCCAGCAGCCAAGAAAAAGCCCTTTGGGGCACTGAAGCTTTCTTT.

This clonotype was found a few times. V usage is TRBV20-1 and J usage is TRBJ2-1; D might be TRBD1 or TRBD2, each matching 7 bases. Germline V CDR1 and CDR2: DFQATT, SNEGSKA (reference sequence). CDR3 length equals 15 residues. Trimming took off 6 bases at V and 4 bases at J, with 19 bases between the two ends. The DNA for the CDR3 is TGCAGTGCGAACAGGCCAGGGGGGGGTTACAATGAGCAGTTCTTC. Translation: CSANRPGGGYNEQFF.

This clonotype occurred a few times. This chain links TRBV29-1 with TRBJ2-3; D is perhaps TRBD1 or TRBD2 (5 bases each). V was shortened by 6 bases and J by 1 base, with 17 bases between the two germline ends. The CDR3 consists of 15 residues. The V gene's germline CDR1 is SQVTM and CDR2 ANQGSEA. CDR3 bases: TGCAGCGTCGCAAAGCCCGGGGCTGGCACAGATACGCAGTATTTT. It translates to CSVAKPGAGTDTQYF.

This clonotype showed up just once. V usage is TRBV4-1 and J usage is TRBJ2-7, with 7 nucleotides matching TRBD1. CDR1 is MGHRA and CDR2 is YSYEKL in the germline V gene. The CDR3 has 16 amino acids. Trimming at V came to 1 base and at J to 2 bases, leaving 8 bases not matched to a gene. The CDR3 is CASSQGDRTGTYEQYF. The CDR3 DNA follows: TGCGCCAGCAGCCAAGGAGATAGGACAGGCACCTACGAGCAGTACTTC.

This clonotype came up once. The rearrangement links TRBV20-1 to TRBJ2-1; D remains unclear. The CDR3 has 16 amino acids. Germline V lookup: CDR1 DFQATT, CDR2 SNEGSKA (reference sequence). V was trimmed by 0 bases and J by 7 bases, leaving 19 bases between them. CDR3 sequence (DNA): TGCAGTGCTAGAGAAATATTCGGCCCGACCACTAATGAGCAGTTCTTC. Protein product: CSAREIFGPTTNEQFF.

V gene TRBV6-5 combines with J gene TRBJ2-4; 8 bases are shared with TRBD1. Gene TRBJ2-7 matches the end of the DNA better, so the J call may be wrong. Germline V gene data show CDR1 as MNHEY and CDR2 as SVGAGI. The CDR3 covers 15 residues. CDR3 sequence: CASSVDRGQTYEQYF. The CDR3 region has the DNA TGTGCCAGCAGCGTAGACAGGGGCCAAACCTACGAGCAGTACTTC.

The chain uses TRBV20-1 and TRBJ2-3; D might be TRBD1 (5 bases). Germline V gene data show CDR1 as DFQATT and CDR2 as SNEGSKA (reference sequence). V lost 3 bases to trimming and J lost 6 bases, with 16 bases between them. This CDR3 region has 14 residues. In nucleotides, the CDR3 is TGCAGTGCTAGGGACACCCGTTCCGGGGATACGCAGTATTTT. This sequence encodes CSARDTRSGDTQYF.

For this clonotype: The CDR3 end shows no conserved phenylalanine or tryptophan, and so a read error is likely. The V call is TRBV20-1, the J call TRBJ2-7, with TRBD2 identical over 8 bases. V trimming: 3 bases; J trimming: 4 bases; junction bases outside the gene matches: 8. This CDR3 spans 14 amino acids. Looked up from germline, CDR1 is DFQATT and CDR2 is SNEGSKA (reference sequence). This chain's CDR3 is CSARLPGGSYEQYL. Written as DNA, the CDR3 is TGCAGTGCTAGGTTACCGGGAGGGTCTTACGAGCAGTACTTA.

This CDR3 is CASSRTLIEQFF. For the CDR3, the DNA is TGTGCCAGCAGCCGGACTCTCATTGAGCAGTTCTTC. V usage is TRBV7-9 and J usage is TRBJ2-1; a weak D match, TRBD2 (5 bases). The CDR3 contains 12 residues. Trimming cost V 5 bases and J 9 bases, with 11 bases left between them. Germline values: CDR1 SEHNR, CDR2 FQNEAQ (reference sequence).

This chain connects TRBV6-1 to TRBJ2-6; D remains unclear. Looked up from germline, CDR1 is MNHNS and CDR2 is SASEGT. V lost 4 bases and J lost 0, with 10 bases in between. The CDR3 runs to 16 residues. The CDR3 DNA reads as TGTGCCAGCAGTGCGGACGTCGACTCTGGGGCCAACGTCCTGACTTTC. Translation gives CASSADVDSGANVLTF.

This clonotype was counted a few times. The CDR3 sequence: CASSREWGLSEAFF. The DNA of the CDR3 is TGTGCCAGCAGCCGTGAATGGGGGTTGTCTGAAGCTTTCTTT. The V gene is TRBV27, the J gene TRBJ1-1; perhaps TRBD1 as D (5 bases). CDR1 is MNHEY, CDR2 SMNVEV, per germline (reference sequence). V was pared by 6 bases and J by 6 bases, with 17 bases between. The CDR3 runs 14 residues.

This chain links TRBV6-1 with TRBJ1-5; D gene unclear. This CDR3 is 13 amino acids long. Trimming cost V 7 bases and J 1 base, with 8 bases left between them. Per the germline V gene, CDR1 is MNHNS and CDR2 is SASEGT. The chain's CDR3 is CASTPKSNQPQHF. The DNA for the CDR3 is TGTGCCAGCACCCCGAAAAGCAATCAGCCCCAGCATTTT.

About this clonotype itself: The germline gene is not matched at one end of the junction; a read error may be the cause. This sequence joins TRBV9 and TRBJ2-1, with D possibly TRBD2 on 6 matching bases. Germline V CDR1 and CDR2: SGDLS, YYNGEE. The CDR3 has 14 residues. Here the CDR3 reads CAGSLPGVYNEQFF. CDR3 coding DNA: TGTGCCGGCAGCTTGCCGGGAGTCTACAATGAGCAGTTCTTC.

A note on this clonotype: At one boundary the junction diverges from the germline segment, which might be a read error. The chain couples TRBV7-2 to TRBJ2-3, with 8 bases fitting TRBD1. The V gene's germline CDR1 is SGHTA and CDR2 FQGNSA. This CDR3 has 14 residues. Written as DNA, the CDR3 is TGTGCCAGCAGCCGGGACAGGTGGACAGGTACGCAGTATTTT. Residues: CASSRDRWTGTQYF.

This clonotype came up a few times. The chain is built from TRBV3-1 and TRBJ1-2, with D unclear. The germline gives CDR1 LGHDT, CDR2 YNNKEL (reference sequence). The CDR3 has 14 amino acids. The V end was cut by 1 base, the J end by 4 bases, with 10 bases between. The CDR3 sequence is CASSQVRPTYGYTF. The CDR3 bases are TGTGCCAGCAGCCAAGTCAGACCCACCTATGGCTACACCTTC.

The J gene is TRBJ1-6, the V gene TRBV14; 7 bases align to TRBD1. With 2 bases clipped from V and 13 bases from J, the junction kept 5 bases outside the gene matches. This CDR3 is 13 amino acids long. Germline V lookup: CDR1 SGHDN, CDR2 FVKESK. CDR3 nucleotide sequence: TGTGCCAGCAGCCAAACGACAGGGTCTCCCCTCCACTTT. Residues: CASSQTTGSPLHF. The full variable domain, rest sourced from reference TRBV14 and TRBJ1-6, is EAGVTQFPSHSVIEKGQTVTLRCDPISGHDNLYWYRRVMGKEIKFLLHFVKESKQDESGMPNNRFLAERTGGTYSTLKVQPAELEDSGVYFCASSQTTGSPLHFGNGTRLTVT.

Details on this clonotype: One end of the junction is discordant with germline, which a read error may explain. V and J are TRBV7-9 and TRBJ2-1, with D uncertain. This CDR3 has 16 residues. Germline CDR1 is SEHNR and CDR2 is FQNEAQ (reference sequence). The CDR3 coding sequence is TGTGTCAGCAGCCCCGCCCCCAAACACTCCTACAATGAGCAGTTCTTC. This gives the protein CVSSPAPKHSYNEQFF.